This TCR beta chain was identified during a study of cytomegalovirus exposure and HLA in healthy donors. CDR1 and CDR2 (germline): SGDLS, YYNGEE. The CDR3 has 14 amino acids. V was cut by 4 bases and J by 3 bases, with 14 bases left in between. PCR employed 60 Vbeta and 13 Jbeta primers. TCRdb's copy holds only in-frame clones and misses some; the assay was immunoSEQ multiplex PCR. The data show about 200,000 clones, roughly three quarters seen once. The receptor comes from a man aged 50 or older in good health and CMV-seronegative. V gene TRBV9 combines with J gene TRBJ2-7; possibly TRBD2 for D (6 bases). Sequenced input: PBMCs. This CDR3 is CASSISGESYEQYF. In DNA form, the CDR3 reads TGTGCCAGCAGCATCTCGGGAGAAAGCTACGAGCAGTACTTC.